This T cell receptor (beta chain) emerged from a study of T cell responses to AZD1222 COVID-19 vaccine (TCRdb year 2021). Study-wide context: A total of 233 trial participants underwent TCR sequencing, of whom around 210 had received two doses of AZD1222 and approximately 26 had received two doses of the MenACWY control vaccine. Enrollment into the trials was organized by age into subgroups of 18-55, 56-69 and 70-plus years, and those subgroups contained approximately 150, 30 and 60 TCR-sequenced participants, respectively. The investigation overall reported the following: In the small 56-69-year group, the increase in depth fell short of significance, most likely because of low power. Reportedly, close to half of the unique spike-specific TCRs recognized epitopes lying outside the regions that are mutated in the B.1.351 and B.1.1.7 variants. Because no samples from the day 14 peak response were available, repertoires could be characterized only after the peak T cell response. Participants were mostly white British, with more females than males. The authors suggested clonal diversity may have been underestimated. Conclusions about previously exposed vaccinees are limited, since just five or six AZD1222 recipients were seropositive for SARS-CoV-2 at baseline. Vaccine-associated CD4 TCRs spanned the whole spike protein, with dominant responses in regions 160-218 and 743-854. A significant rise in spike-specific TCR breadth and depth was observed after two AZD1222 doses relative to day 0 and relative to MenACWY recipients.

The CDR3 regions of human TCRbeta chains were analyzed by immunosequencing. The study's own analysis went as follows. TCRs in the repertoires were compared against a reference library of SARS-CoV-2-specific TCRs that had been generated with the MIRA antigen-specificity platform. Breadth was defined as the fraction of unique TCRs that were SARS-CoV-2-associated. Depth was defined as the fraction of total T cells that were SARS-CoV-2-associated. Using the MIRA data, every spike-specific TCR was mapped to the spike region that the TCR reacted to and assigned to either a CD4 or a CD8 class. Log10-transformed breadth and depth values were compared by one-way ANOVA with Sidak's multiple comparisons tests. TCRdb holds this immuneACCESS table with in-frame rearrangements only. Some clones are missing; in checked studies, unresolved V genes explain under half, and the rest has no known cause. The V and J calls and the clone size are those of that table, but D and trimming were determined from the DNA. This sample holds some 180,000 clones; roughly 94% were observed only once. Jointly, the top ten make up 1.6% of the sample.

Taken from the germline V gene, the CDR1 and CDR2 loops are ENHRY and SYGVKD. Reading from cysteine to phenylalanine, the CDR3 counts 13 amino acids. Solely the CDR3 DNA is kept, with 39 bases framed from the first base. V drops 6 bases and J drops 0 bases, leaving 9 bases in between. Concerning this clone: The antigen it recognizes is unknown. Within one base of it there is no much larger clone, and no base qualities were kept.

The label giving this sample's time point can be read as: about 28 days (+/-7) after the second vaccine dose. AZD1222 recipients with second doses at about 4 weeks or about 12 weeks were pooled, because spike-specific TCR depth and breadth did not differ between schedules. Vaccinee samples came from UK trials COV001 and COV002, including a single-blind randomized controlled phase 2/3 trial of AZD1222 (ChAdOx1 nCoV-19) in healthy adults. Trial participant PBMC samples were collected at day 0 and day 28 after the second dose for TCRbeta chain sequencing. This sample comprised peripheral blood, obtained 28 days after the second AZD1222 dose. The rearrangement combines TRBV10-3 with TRBJ2-7; TRBD1 is perhaps the D gene, given 5 matching bases. The receptor comes from an adult who received the AZD1222 COVID-19 vaccine. The CDR3 reads as follows: CAIRDTISYEQYF. The DNA reads as follows: TGTGCCATCAGGGACACAATCTCCTACGAGCAGTACTTC.